Listed below are T cell receptor beta chains from one sample, sequenced in a study of T cells in Graves' hyperthyroidism and ophthalmopathy. TCRdb re-derived calls from the multiplex PCR reads in MiXCR, one entry per CDR3 protein. The table has under 350,000 distinct CDR3 sequences, about 13% seen once. The material sequenced was blood. Every receptor here comes from a woman in her thirties or forties with Graves' ophthalmopathy. Both conserved end residues are part of each CDR3. A D gene is named only where the DNA matches it firmly. Clone size is stated in some rows and not others, as once, few, many or a class when expanded.

CDR3: CASSPQPIGTGGGEQYF
DNA: TGTGCCAGCAGCCCCCAGCCGATCGGGACAGGGGGTGGAGAGCAGTACTTC
D: TRBD1
J: TRBJ2-7
V: TRBV7-9
length: 17
size: many

CDR3: CSASFRVNTEAFF
DNA: TGCAGTGCTTCCTTTAGGGTTAACACTGAAGCTTTCTTT
D: .
J: TRBJ1-1
V: TRBV20-1
length: 13
size: many

CDR3: CASSPVNSNQPQHF
DNA: TGTGCCAGCAGCCCGGTTAATAGCAATCAGCCCCAGCATTTT
D: .
J: TRBJ1-5
V: TRBV6-2/TRBV6-3
length: 14
size: many

CDR3: CATSGTGAPMETQYF
DNA: TGTGCCACCAGCGGTACAGGGGCTCCTATGGAGACCCAGTACTTC
D: TRBD1
J: TRBJ2-5
V: TRBV15
length: 15
size: .

CDR3: CASSPPPPSSYNEQFF
DNA: TGTGCCAGCAGTCCCCCCCCTCCGAGCTCCTACAATGAGCAGTTCTTC
D: .
J: TRBJ2-1
V: TRBV28
length: 16
size: many

CDR3: CASRRASSYNSPLHF
DNA: TGTGCCAGCAGGCGCGCTAGCTCCTATAATTCACCCCTCCACTTT
D: .
J: TRBJ1-6
V: TRBV27
length: 15
size: .

CDR3: CASSTTGSYEQYF
DNA: TGTGCCAGCAGCACAACAGGTTCCTACGAGCAGTACTTC
D: .
J: TRBJ2-7
V: TRBV11-2
length: 13
size: many

CDR3: CSARDPLRNSYEQYF
DNA: TGCAGTGCTAGAGATCCTTTGCGGAACTCCTACGAGCAGTACTTC
D: .
J: TRBJ2-7
V: TRBV20-1
length: 15
size: .

CDR3: CASSSQMPRRTGLSGNTIYF
DNA: TGTGCCAGCAGCTCACAAATGCCCAGGAGAACCGGACTGTCTGGAAACACCATATATTTT
D: .
J: TRBJ1-3
V: TRBV11-2
length: 20
size: few

CDR3: CASSFPGLAGGLNTGELFF
DNA: TGTGCCAGCAGCTTTCCGGGACTAGCGGGGGGGCTGAACACCGGGGAGCTGTTTTTT
D: TRBD2
J: TRBJ2-2
V: TRBV5-4
length: 19
size: few

CDR3: CSASQGIAGSFSGANVLTF
DNA: TGCAGTGCTAGCCAAGGGATTGCCGGTTCCTTCTCTGGGGCCAACGTCCTGACTTTC
D: .
J: TRBJ2-6
V: TRBV20-1
length: 19
size: .

CDR3: CASSLWGAPYEQFF
DNA: TGTGCCAGCAGTTTATGGGGGGCCCCCTACGAGCAGTTCTTC
D: .
J: TRBJ2-1
V: TRBV28
length: 14
size: .

CDR3: CASHRTAPYEQYF
DNA: TGTGCCAGCCATAGGACAGCCCCCTATGAGCAGTACTTC
D: .
J: TRBJ2-7
V: TRBV6-1
length: 13
size: few

CDR3: CASSPPPARFEAFF
DNA: TGTGCCAGCTCACCACCGCCAGCCCGATTTGAAGCTTTCTTT
D: .
J: TRBJ1-1
V: TRBV18
length: 14
size: many

CDR3: CASSPRQGFLDTQYF
DNA: TGTGCCAGCTCACCTCGACAGGGGTTTTTGGATACGCAGTATTTT
D: TRBD1
J: TRBJ2-3
V: TRBV18
length: 15
size: .

CDR3: CAIGGETYGYTF
DNA: TGTGCCATAGGGGGTGAAACTTATGGCTACACCTTC
D: .
J: TRBJ1-2
V: TRBV10-3
length: 12
size: few

CDR3: CASSFLSVNTEAFF
DNA: TGCGCCAGCAGCTTCTTGTCAGTGAACACTGAAGCTTTCTTT
D: .
J: TRBJ1-1
V: TRBV5-1
length: 14
size: few

CDR3: CASSLVHTGELFF
DNA: TGTGCCAGCAGCTTAGTACACACCGGGGAGCTGTTTTTT
D: .
J: TRBJ2-2
V: TRBV11-2
length: 13
size: .

CDR3: CASSIPGRRSNQPQHF
DNA: TGTGCCAGTAGTATCCCGGGACGGAGAAGCAATCAGCCCCAGCATTTT
D: .
J: TRBJ1-5
V: TRBV19
length: 16
size: .

CDR3: CASSLALLTDSNQPQHF
DNA: TGTGCCAGCAGCTTAGCGCTTCTGACAGATAGCAATCAGCCCCAGCATTTT
D: .
J: TRBJ1-5
V: TRBV7-2
length: 17
size: many

CDR3: CASSLQINSPLHF
DNA: TGTGCCAGCAGCCTACAGATTAATTCACCCCTCCACTTT
D: .
J: TRBJ1-6
V: TRBV14
length: 13
size: .

CDR3: CASQRRGSYEQYF
DNA: TGCGCCAGCCAGCGCAGGGGCTCCTACGAGCAGTACTTC
D: .
J: TRBJ2-7
V: TRBV10-1
length: 13
size: few

CDR3: CASSQVGVKPEAFF
DNA: TGTGCCAGCAGCCAAGTAGGAGTAAAACCTGAAGCTTTCTTT
D: .
J: TRBJ1-1
V: TRBV3-1
length: 14
size: many

CDR3: CSAQAGGVTDTQYF
DNA: TGCAGTGCCCAAGCGGGGGGAGTCACAGATACGCAGTATTTT
D: TRBD2
J: TRBJ2-3
V: TRBV20-1
length: 14
size: .

CDR3: CASSLSPLTGELFF
DNA: TGTGCCAGCAGTTTATCCCCATTAACCGGGGAGCTGTTTTTT
D: .
J: TRBJ2-2
V: TRBV28
length: 14
size: .

CDR3: CASSPFPGGTDTQYF
DNA: TGTGCCAGCAGTCCATTTCCGGGAGGCACAGATACGCAGTATTTT
D: .
J: TRBJ2-3
V: TRBV27
length: 15
size: .

CDR3: CASSEWVPNPPLHF
DNA: TGTGCCAGCAGTGAATGGGTCCCTAATCCACCCCTCCACTTT
D: .
J: TRBJ1-6
V: TRBV25-1
length: 14
size: .

CDR3: CASSLDEPVDQPQHF
DNA: TGTGCCAGCAGCTTAGATGAGCCAGTCGATCAGCCCCAGCATTTT
D: .
J: TRBJ1-5
V: TRBV7-9
length: 15
size: few

CDR3: CASSSLGRNEQFF
DNA: TGTGCCAGCAGTTCCCTCGGTAGAAATGAGCAGTTCTTC
D: .
J: TRBJ2-1
V: TRBV28
length: 13
size: .

CDR3: CASSEAAVNEQFF
DNA: TGCGCCAGCAGTGAGGCCGCGGTTAATGAGCAGTTCTTC
D: .
J: TRBJ2-1
V: TRBV10-1
length: 13
size: few

CDR3: CASSLLGADTQYF
DNA: TGTGCCAGCAGCTTACTGGGGGCAGATACGCAGTATTTT
D: .
J: TRBJ2-3
V: TRBV7-2
length: 13
size: many

CDR3: CAISVAQETQYF
DNA: TGTGCCATCAGTGTGGCACAGGAGACCCAGTACTTC
D: .
J: TRBJ2-5
V: TRBV10-3
length: 12
size: few

CDR3: CASSPAITSGRTYEQYF
DNA: TGTGCCAGCAGCCCCGCTATAACTAGCGGGAGAACCTACGAGCAGTACTTC
D: TRBD2
J: TRBJ2-7
V: TRBV2
length: 17
size: many